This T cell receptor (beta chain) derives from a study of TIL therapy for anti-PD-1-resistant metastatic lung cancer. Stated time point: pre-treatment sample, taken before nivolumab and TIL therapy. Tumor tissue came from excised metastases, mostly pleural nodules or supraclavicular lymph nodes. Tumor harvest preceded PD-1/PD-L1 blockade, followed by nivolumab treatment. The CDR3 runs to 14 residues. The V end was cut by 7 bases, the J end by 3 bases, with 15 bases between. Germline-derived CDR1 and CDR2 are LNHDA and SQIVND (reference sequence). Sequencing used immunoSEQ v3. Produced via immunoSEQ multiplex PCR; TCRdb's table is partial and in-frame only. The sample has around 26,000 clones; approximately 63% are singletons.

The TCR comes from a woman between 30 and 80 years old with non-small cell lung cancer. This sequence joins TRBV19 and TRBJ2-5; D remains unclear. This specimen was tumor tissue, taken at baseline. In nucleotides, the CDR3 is TGTGCCAGTAAACGTTCGGTGGACGAAGAGACCCAGTACTTC. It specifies CASKRSVDEETQYF.